The rows below give T cell receptor beta chains drawn from one sample of a study of T cell changes during pregnancy in multiple sclerosis. Clones were sequenced by immunoSEQ multiplex PCR, and TCRdb holds only the in-frame ones, with some missing. The sample records about 120,000 clones, 93% being singletons. The material sequenced was peripheral blood, taken before pregnancy. These TCRs come from a female donor with multiple sclerosis, enrolled in a pregnancy study. CDR3s include the opening cysteine and the closing phenylalanine or tryptophan. D genes are given only for firm matches. Only part of the rows carry a size: once, few, many, or a class if the clone is expanded.

j_call clone_size d_call v_call cdr3_nt cdr3_aa
TRBJ1-4 . . TRBV2 TGTGCCAGCAGCCTCCCCCCTAATGAAAAACTGTTTTTT CASSLPPNEKLFF
TRBJ2-2 . . TRBV7-9 TGTGCCAGCAGCCCTGGGGGCGGGCAACACGCCGGGGAGCTGTTTTTT CASSPGGGQHAGELFF
TRBJ1-2 once . TRBV7-9 TGTGCCAGCAGCCCAAGAAGCGGCCTCCCGTATGGCTACACCTTC CASSPRSGLPYGYTF
TRBJ1-5 . . TRBV2 TGTGCCAGCAGTGAATTTCATAGCAATCAGCCCCAGCATTTT CASSEFHSNQPQHF
TRBJ2-2 . TRBD2 TRBV7-9 TGTGCCAGCAGCAGCCCCCCACTAGCGGAGTACACCGGGGAGCTGTTTTTT CASSSPPLAEYTGELFF
TRBJ2-3 . . TRBV7-3 TGTGCCAGCAGCACCTACCCCCGGGAGTTCGGTAGGAGGGATACGCAGTATTTT CASSTYPREFGRRDTQYF
TRBJ2-3 . TRBD1 TRBV10-3 TGTGCCATCAGGGGACAGGGCCCCACAGATACGCAGTATTTT CAIRGQGPTDTQYF
TRBJ2-3 . . TRBV11-3 TGTGCCAGCAGCTTGGGCAGGGCAACAGATACGCAGTATTTT CASSLGRATDTQYF
TRBJ1-1 . . TRBV28 TGTGCCAGCAACCCATTAGCAGGGGTTACTGAAGCTTTCTTT CASNPLAGVTEAFF
TRBJ1-1 . . TRBV29-1 TGCAGCGTAAAGGGGCCGAACACTGAAGCTTTCTTT CSVKGPNTEAFF
TRBJ1-1 . TRBD1 TRBV5-1 TGCGCCAGCAGCTTTGGACAGGGGGCGACCACTGAAGCTTTCTTT CASSFGQGATTEAFF
TRBJ1-2 . TRBD1 TRBV7-6 TGTGCCAGCACACCGGGACAGGGATTTGGCTACACCTTC CASTPGQGFGYTF
TRBJ1-1 . TRBD1 TRBV4-2 TGTGCCAGCAGCCAAGATCTGGGGCAGGGGGGTACTGAAGCTTTCTTT CASSQDLGQGGTEAFF
TRBJ1-3 . . TRBV7-9 TGTGCCAGCAGCCCCATCGGCTCTGGAAACACCATATATTTT CASSPIGSGNTIYF
TRBJ1-2 . TRBD1 TRBV18 TGTGCCAGCGGCAGGGGGTCGACGGCCTTC CASGRGSTAF
TRBJ1-6 . . TRBV2 TGTGCCAGCAAAGGACTGGTAGAATCACCCCTCCACTTT CASKGLVESPLHF
TRBJ2-1 . . TRBV9 TGTGCCAGCGGCCCCCTGGGCTCATACAATGAGCAGTTCTTC CASGPLGSYNEQFF
TRBJ1-5 . . TRBV6-5 TGTGCCAGCAGTTACGCAGGGGACCATCAGCCCCAGCATTTT CASSYAGDHQPQHF
TRBJ1-5 . TRBD1 TRBV23-1 TGCGCCAGCACTCCGACAGGGGAGGGCAATCAGCCCCAGCATTTT CASTPTGEGNQPQHF
TRBJ2-5 . TRBD2 TRBV9 TGTGCCAGCAGCATTGGACTAGAAGAGACCCAGTACTTC CASSIGLEETQYF
TRBJ1-4 . . TRBV19 TGTGCCAGTAGTATAGTGGGGGCGATAGAAACTGAAAAACTGTTTTTT CASSIVGAIETEKLFF
TRBJ1-1 . . TRBV5-1 TGCGCCAGCAGCATAGGGGTCGAGAACACTGAAGCTTTCTTT CASSIGVENTEAFF
TRBJ2-7 . . TRBV6-5 TGTGCCAGCAGTGTCAGGGTAATCGAGCAGTACTTC CASSVRVIEQYF
TRBJ2-1 once . TRBV28 TGTGCCAGCAGTTTTGGACAGCCTTACAATGAGCAGTTCTTC CASSFGQPYNEQFF
TRBJ2-2 . . TRBV9 TGTGCCAGCAGCGTAGCCGCGGGCGGAGTTGGCCCCGGGGAGCTGTTTTTT CASSVAAGGVGPGELFF
TRBJ2-5 . TRBD2 TRBV9 TGTGCCAGCAGCTCGGGACTAGCGGGAGGGGGCCAAGAGACCCAGTACTTC CASSSGLAGGGQETQYF
TRBJ2-2 . TRBD2 TRBV29-1 TGCAGCGCCGGGACTAGCGGTAACACCGGGGAGCTGTTTTTT CSAGTSGNTGELFF
TRBJ1-5 . . TRBV19 TGTGCCAGTAGTATAGGAGGGGGACGGAATCAGCCCCAGCATTTT CASSIGGGRNQPQHF
TRBJ1-5 . . TRBV30 TGTGCCTGGAGTCCCGCACAGGGCGGCAATCAGCCCCAGCATTTT CAWSPAQGGNQPQHF
TRBJ1-1 . . TRBV19 TGTGCCAGTAGTCCCCAGGGGAGAGGGGACACTGAAGCTTTCTTT CASSPQGRGDTEAFF
TRBJ1-6 . . TRBV30 TGTGCCTGGACCCTACCCCGGGGGAACCCCTATAATTCACCCCTCCACTTT CAWTLPRGNPYNSPLHF
TRBJ1-5 . . TRBV6-5 TGTGCCAGCAGGGAGGGGCGGAACAATCAGCCCCAGCATTTT CASREGRNNQPQHF
TRBJ2-1 . TRBD1 TRBV6-1 TGTGCCAGCAGTGGAGACAGGGGCCATGAGCAGTTCTTC CASSGDRGHEQFF
TRBJ2-5 . . TRBV19 TGTGCCAGTAGCCCCAGGGTGGGAGAGACCCAGTACTTC CASSPRVGETQYF
TRBJ2-5 . TRBD2 TRBV7-2 TGTGCCAGCAGCTTAGAAGGGCGGGGGTATATGCAAGAGACCCAGTACTTC CASSLEGRGYMQETQYF
TRBJ1-6 . . TRBV5-4 TGTGCCAGCAGCCCTCAGGGAGGGGGGGGTTCACCCCTCCACTTT CASSPQGGGGSPLHF
TRBJ2-5 once TRBD1 TRBV11-2 TGTGCCAGCAGCTTAGATTTCCGTGACAGGGATTACTTTAACTTGGAGACCCAGTACTTC CASSLDFRDRDYFNLETQYF
TRBJ2-2 . . TRBV15 TGTGCCACCCGTGGGGGCAGTTATACCGGGGAGCTGTTTTTT CATRGGSYTGELFF
TRBJ2-5 . . TRBV18 TGTGCCAGCTCACCACCCGCGGGTAATACAAAGACCCAGTACTTC CASSPPAGNTKTQYF
TRBJ2-6 . TRBD1 TRBV6-1 TGTGCCAGCAGTGACGTGGGACAGGGGGCTGGGGCCAACGTCCTGACTTTC CASSDVGQGAGANVLTF
TRBJ1-1 . . TRBV27 TGTGCCAGCAGTTTACGTGGGGGCTTATACACTGAAGCTTTCTTT CASSLRGGLYTEAFF
TRBJ1-5 . TRBD1 TRBV30 TGTGCCTGGAGCCTAATGACAGGGACGCAGCCCCAGCATTTT CAWSLMTGTQPQHF
TRBJ2-7 once TRBD2 TRBV23-1 TGCGCCAGCAGTCACCCCCGGACTAGCGGGGGGGCCGCAGTGAGCTACGAGCAGTACTTC CASSHPRTSGGAAVSYEQYF
TRBJ2-5 . TRBD2 TRBV5-6 TGTGCCAGCAGCGCGGGACTAGCGGGGAAGGGAGAGACCCAGTACTTC CASSAGLAGKGETQYF
TRBJ2-1 . TRBD2 TRBV7-3 TGTGCCAGCAGCCCCTCCGGCGGACTAGCGGGAGGGAACTACAATGAGCAGTTCTTC CASSPSGGLAGGNYNEQFF
TRBJ2-7 . TRBD1 TRBV9 TGTGCCAGCAGCCTACGGACAGGGGCGAACTACGAGCAGTACTTC CASSLRTGANYEQYF
TRBJ2-3 . TRBD2 TRBV6-4 TGTGCCAGCAGTGGTGAGGGAGGGCCAACAGATACGCAGTATTTT CASSGEGGPTDTQYF
TRBJ1-1 few . TRBV28 TGTGCCAGCACCCCCCAGGGGACTGAAGCTTTCTTT CASTPQGTEAFF